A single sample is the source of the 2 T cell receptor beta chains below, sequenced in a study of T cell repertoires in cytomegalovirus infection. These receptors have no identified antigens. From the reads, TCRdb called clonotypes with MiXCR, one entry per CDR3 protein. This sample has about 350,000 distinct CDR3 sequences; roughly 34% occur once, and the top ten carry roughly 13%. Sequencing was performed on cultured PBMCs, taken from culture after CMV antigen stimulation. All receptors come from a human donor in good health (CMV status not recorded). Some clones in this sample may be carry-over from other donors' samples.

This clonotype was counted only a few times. The CDR3 DNA reads as TGTGCCAGCAGACAGGGGGCGTCCGGGGAGCTGTTTTTT. Its translation is CASRQGASGELFF. The rearrangement uses TRBV7-2 and TRBJ2-2; 9 positions agree with TRBD1. Germline loops: CDR1 SGHTA, CDR2 FQGNSA. V was pared by 6 bases and J by 6 bases, with 2 bases of the junction left unmatched. The CDR3 length is 13 residues. The full variable domain, in which reference TRBV7-2 and TRBJ2-2 provide the parts outside the CDR3, is GAGVSQSPSNKVTEKGKDVELRCDPISGHTALYWYRQSLGQGLEFLIYFQGNSAPDKSGLPSDRFSAERTGGSVSTLTIQRTQQEDSAVYLCASRQGASGELFFGEGSRLTVL.

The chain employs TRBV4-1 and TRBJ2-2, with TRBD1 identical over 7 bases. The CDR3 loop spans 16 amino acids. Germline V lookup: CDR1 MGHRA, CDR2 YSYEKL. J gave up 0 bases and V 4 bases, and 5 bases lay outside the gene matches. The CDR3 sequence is CASSPPGTANTGELFF. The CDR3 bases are TGCGCCAGCAGCCCACCCGGGACAGCGAACACCGGGGAGCTGTTTTTT.